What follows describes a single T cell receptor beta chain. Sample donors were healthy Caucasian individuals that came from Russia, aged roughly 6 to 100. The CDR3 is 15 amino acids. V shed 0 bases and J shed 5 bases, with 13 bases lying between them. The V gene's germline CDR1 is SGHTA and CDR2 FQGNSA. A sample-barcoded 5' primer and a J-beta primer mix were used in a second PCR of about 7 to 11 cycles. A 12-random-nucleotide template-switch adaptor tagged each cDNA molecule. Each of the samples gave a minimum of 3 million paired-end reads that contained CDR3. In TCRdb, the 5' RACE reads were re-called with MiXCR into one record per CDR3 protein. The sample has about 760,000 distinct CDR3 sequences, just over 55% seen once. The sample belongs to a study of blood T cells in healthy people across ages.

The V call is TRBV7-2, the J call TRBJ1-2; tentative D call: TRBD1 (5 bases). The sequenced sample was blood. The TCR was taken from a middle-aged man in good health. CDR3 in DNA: TGTGCCAGCAGCTTAGCGGCTCAGGGACTGTATGGCTACACCTTC. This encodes CASSLAAQGLYGYTF.